The 25 T cell receptor beta chains given below trace back to one sample, sequenced in a study of cytomegalovirus exposure and HLA in healthy donors. The PCR made use of 60 Vbeta and 13 Jbeta primers. Profiling relied on immunoSEQ multiplex PCR, and the TCRdb table lists in-frame clones only, not all of them. This table holds 95,000 to 110,000 clones, 82% found once. The sample consisted of PBMCs. The source of these receptors is a man aged 25-45 years in good health and CMV-seropositive.

Concerning this clone: Compared with germline, one end of the junction differs, possibly owing to a read error. The rearrangement links TRBV10-3 to TRBJ2-6; D possibly corresponds to TRBD1 (6 bases). This CDR3 has 16 residues. Germline V gene data show CDR1 as ENHRY and CDR2 as SYGVKD. CDR3 nucleotides: TGTGCCATCAGTGAGCCCCGCGTCTCAGGGGCCAACGGCCTGACTTTC. Its translation: CAISEPRVSGANGLTF.

CDR3 amino acids: CASSRTGVSYEQYF. CDR3 nucleotide sequence: TGTGCCAGCAGTCGGACAGGAGTCTCCTACGAGCAGTACTTC. The chain employs TRBV7-2 and TRBJ2-7, with 7 bases lining up with TRBD1. With V trimmed by 6 bases and J by 0 bases, 5 bases remained unmatched. The germline CDR1 and CDR2 sequences are SGHTA and FQGNSA. This CDR3 is 14 amino acids long. Combining the CDR3 with reference TRBV7-2 and TRBJ2-7 gives the whole variable domain GAGVSQSPSNKVTEKGKDVELRCDPISGHTALYWYRQSLGQGLEFLIYFQGNSAPDKSGLPSDRFSAERTGGSVSTLTIQRTQQEDSAVYLCASSRTGVSYEQYFGPGTRLTVT.

The chain joins TRBV14 to TRBJ1-1, with D tentatively TRBD1 (6 bases). This CDR3 region has 14 residues. Trimming cost V 3 bases and J 5 bases, with 13 bases left between them. CDR1 is SGHDN, CDR2 FVKESK, per germline. DNA of the CDR3: TGTGCCAGCAGCCACCCCAGGGGAAGGACTGAAGCTTTCTTT. Its protein product is CASSHPRGRTEAFF.

The chain employs TRBV6-6 and TRBJ2-1; the match to TRBD1 covers 9 bases. Trimming removed 6 bases from V and 9 bases from J; junction bases left unmatched: 15. CDR3 length: 16 amino acids. Germline values: CDR1 MNHNY, CDR2 SVGAGI (reference sequence). The CDR3 sequence: CASRASGTGGRPEQFF. DNA of the CDR3: TGTGCCAGCAGGGCGAGCGGAACAGGGGGCCGACCTGAGCAGTTCTTC.

This chain connects TRBV13 to TRBJ1-2; 8 bases match TRBD1. The V gene's germline CDR1 is PRHDT and CDR2 FYEKMQ (reference sequence). The CDR3 is 16 amino acids. With V trimmed by 5 bases and J by 4 bases, 12 bases remained unmatched. CDR3 in DNA: TGTGCCAGCAGCCTTCGGACAGGGAGTTACGGCTATGGCTACACCTTC. Translating gives CASSLRTGSYGYGYTF. Combining the CDR3 with reference TRBV13 and TRBJ1-2 gives the whole variable domain AAGVIQSPRHLIKEKRETATLKCYPIPRHDTVYWYQQGPGQDPQFLISFYEKMQSDKGSIPDRFSAQQFSDYHSELNMSSLELGDSALYFCASSLRTGSYGYGYTFGSGTRLTVV.

The rearrangement uses TRBV30 and TRBJ2-5; possible D gene TRBD1, 6 bases. This CDR3 is 13 amino acids long. V lost 0 bases, J lost 5 bases, and 10 bases lay in between. CDR1 GTSNPN and CDR2 SVGIG come from the germline V gene (reference sequence). The CDR3: CAWSVPGAETQYF. CDR3 DNA sequence: TGTGCCTGGAGTGTACCAGGGGCGGAGACCCAGTACTTC.

This chain joins TRBV5-5 and TRBJ2-7; a weak D match, TRBD1 (5 bases). Germline V gene data show CDR1 as SGHKS and CDR2 as YYEKEE (reference sequence). This CDR3 comprises 14 residues. The V end was cut by 0 bases, the J end by 0 bases, with 7 bases between. CDR3 sequence: CASSLDRSSYEQYF. DNA of the CDR3: TGTGCCAGCAGCTTGGACAGGAGCTCCTACGAGCAGTACTTC.

The V gene is TRBV5-1, the J gene TRBJ2-5, with 8 bases lining up with TRBD2. The J segment lost 5 bases and the V segment lost 0 bases, leaving 6 bases of the junction unmatched. The CDR3 contains 15 residues. Per the germline V gene, CDR1 is SGHRS and CDR2 is YFSETQ. CDR3 DNA sequence: TGCGCCAGCAGCTTGGAAAAGACGGGAGGGGAGACCCAGTACTTC. Protein product: CASSLEKTGGETQYF.

The V and J genes are TRBV9 and TRBJ1-2; 9 nucleotides align to TRBD1. Trimming took 2 bases from V and 5 from J; bases not matched to a gene: 4. From germline, CDR1 is SGDLS and CDR2 YYNGEE. The CDR3 spans 14 residues. In nucleotides, the CDR3 is TGTGCCAGCAGCGTTAAAGGACAGGGGTATGGCTACACCTTC. As protein: CASSVKGQGYGYTF.

The chain uses TRBV30 and TRBJ2-2; 7 bases map to TRBD2. V was pared by 3 bases and J by 6 bases, with 7 bases of the junction left unmatched. CDR1 and CDR2 (germline): GTSNPN, SVGIG (reference sequence). This CDR3 has 14 amino acids. This chain's CDR3 is CAWSDVGGSGELFF. The CDR3 DNA is TGTGCCTGGAGCGACGTCGGGGGGTCCGGGGAGCTGTTTTTT.

V usage is TRBV6-6 and J usage is TRBJ1-2; no reliable D call. With 6 bases removed from V and 4 bases from J, the gap between germline ends came to 18 bases. The CDR3 spans 15 residues. Germline V CDR1 and CDR2: MNHNY, SVGAGI (reference sequence). Here the CDR3 reads CASSPEGVKGYGYTF. DNA of the CDR3: TGTGCCAGCAGCCCTGAGGGCGTAAAGGGCTATGGCTACACCTTC.

The chain recombines TRBV5-1 with TRBJ1-6, with TRBD1 matching over 8 bases. CDR1 is SGHRS, CDR2 YFSETQ, per germline. V shed 4 bases, J shed 0 bases, and the junction held 6 bases outside the gene matches. This CDR3 contains 17 residues. The CDR3 region has the DNA TGCGCCAGCAGCCTAGAGGACAGGGACTCCTATAATTCACCCCTCCACTTT. The encoded protein is CASSLEDRDSYNSPLHF. Complete variable domain (other parts from reference TRBV5-1 and TRBJ1-6): KAGVTQTPRYLIKTRGQQVTLSCSPISGHRSVSWYQQTPGQGLQFLFEYFSETQRNKGNFPGRFSGRQFSNSRSEMNVSTLELGDSALYLCASSLEDRDSYNSPLHFGNGTRLTVT.

This chain uses TRBV19 with TRBJ2-5, with unresolved D. The last part of the DNA fits TRBJ2-7 better; the J call may be wrong. The CDR3 has 14 amino acids. The V gene's germline CDR1 is LNHDA and CDR2 SQIVND (reference sequence). CDR3 sequence reads: CASSIDQASYEQYF. In DNA, the CDR3 is TGTGCCAGTAGTATAGACCAGGCGAGCTACGAGCAGTACTTC.

V is TRBV14 and J is TRBJ2-7, with D unresolved. This CDR3 spans 14 amino acids. In germline, CDR1 is SGHDN, CDR2 FVKESK. V gave up 1 base and J gave up 2 bases, with 9 bases separating them. The CDR3 DNA follows: TGTGCCAGCAGCCAAGGGCAGTCAACCTACGAGCAGTACTTC. This codes for CASSQGQSTYEQYF.

The V gene is TRBV2, the J gene TRBJ1-1, with a tentative D call TRBD1 (6 bases). Germline CDR1 reads SNHLY; CDR2 reads FYNNEI. Trimming shortened V by 5 bases and J by 5 bases, and 18 bases separated the two germline ends. The CDR3 covers 15 residues. The chain's CDR3 is CASSKRRSQGTEAFF. The DNA of the CDR3 is TGTGCCAGCAGTAAAAGGCGCTCTCAGGGGACTGAAGCTTTCTTT.

In its sample, this clone was seen once. This chain uses TRBV30 with TRBJ1-3; no definite D call. This CDR3 has 13 residues. The V gene's germline CDR1 is GTSNPN and CDR2 SVGIG (reference sequence). Trimming removed 4 bases at V and 4 bases at J, with 11 bases between. The CDR3 DNA reads as TGTGCCTGGAACCCCCGCGGGGGAAACACCATATATTTT. Translated, it gives CAWNPRGGNTIYF.

The chain is built from TRBV6-1 and TRBJ2-7; tentative D call: TRBD2 (6 bases). V gave up 4 bases and J gave up 0 bases, with 13 bases separating them. The CDR3 is 15 amino acids. CDR1 MNHNS and CDR2 SASEGT come from the germline V gene. The CDR3 DNA reads TGTGCCAGCAGTGGGCCGCGGGGCAGCTCCTACGAGCAGTACTTC. Protein sequence: CASSGPRGSSYEQYF.

The chain joins TRBV7-8 to TRBJ2-2; 14 bases map to TRBD2. V shed 4 bases and J 0 bases; nucleotides not matched to a gene: 4. There are 18 residues in the CDR3. Germline CDR1 is SGHVS and CDR2 is FQNEAQ. The CDR3 here is CASSSGLAGVANTGELFF. The CDR3 DNA is TGTGCCAGCAGCTCGGGACTAGCGGGGGTAGCGAACACCGGGGAGCTGTTTTTT.

The genes are TRBV5-6 and TRBJ1-5; the D is unclear. Trimming removed 1 base from V and 3 bases from J, with 8 bases in between. The CDR3 has 14 residues. Germline lookup yields CDR1 SGHDT and CDR2 YYEEEE. The CDR3 spells CASSLYAVNQPQHF. The CDR3 nucleotides read TGTGCCAGCAGCTTGTATGCAGTCAATCAGCCCCAGCATTTT.

This clone appeared a single time. The CDR3 is CASQLLAGSELEQFF. The CDR3 bases are TGCGCCAGCCAGTTACTAGCGGGGTCCGAACTGGAGCAGTTCTTC. The genes are TRBV10-2 and TRBJ2-1, with TRBD2 matching over 10 bases. V was clipped by 8 bases and J by 10 bases; unmatched bases: 14. This CDR3 is 15 amino acids long. Germline assignment: CDR1 WSHSY and CDR2 SAAADI.

The chain is built from TRBV19 and TRBJ1-2, with D perhaps TRBD1 (5 bases). V shed 5 bases and J shed 4 bases, with 17 bases lying between them. CDR1 is LNHDA and CDR2 is SQIVND in the germline V gene (reference sequence). The CDR3 covers 15 residues. The CDR3 DNA sequence: TGTGCCAGTAGTGTTATGGCAGGGTCCTCCTATGGCTACACCTTC. Its translation is CASSVMAGSSYGYTF.

The V gene is TRBV2, the J gene TRBJ1-2; D is ambiguous. Trimming took off 9 bases at V and 1 base at J, with 15 bases between the two ends. Looked up from germline, CDR1 is SNHLY and CDR2 is FYNNEI. There are 14 residues in the CDR3. The CDR3 DNA sequence: TGTGCCAGTTGTGTTTCGGGTCTTAACTATGGCTACACCTTC. It is translated as CASCVSGLNYGYTF.

The chain couples TRBV6-5 to TRBJ2-7; the D gene is possibly TRBD1 (6 bases). The V and J ends lost 3 bases and 5 bases respectively, with 14 bases between them. The germline gives CDR1 MNHEY, CDR2 SVGAGI. The CDR3 has 14 amino acids. As DNA, the CDR3 is TGTGCCAGCAGTTATATCGGCAGGGGCAACGAGCAGTACTTC. Its protein is CASSYIGRGNEQYF.

Details on this clone: The junction differs from germline at one of its ends, possibly a read error. V gene TRBV5-4 combines with J gene TRBJ2-6; tentatively, D is TRBD2 (6 bases). The CDR3 is 15 residues long. From germline, CDR1 is SGHNT and CDR2 YYREEE (reference sequence). This chain's CDR3 is CASSSRRAGANGLTF. Here the CDR3 DNA reads TGTGCCAGCAGCTCCAGGAGGGCTGGGGCCAACGGCCTGACTTTC.

This clone was seen just once. The chain recombines TRBV7-9 with TRBJ2-4; D might be TRBD2 (5 bases). Trimming removed 5 bases from V and 12 bases from J, with 17 bases in between. Germline-derived CDR1 and CDR2 are SEHNR and FQNEAQ (reference sequence). This CDR3 contains 13 residues. The CDR3 sequence: CASSLDASGSQYF. The CDR3 region has the DNA TGTGCCAGCAGCCTCGATGCATCGGGGAGTCAGTACTTC.